This TCR beta chain was observed in a study of response to subunit inactivated influenza vaccine. MiXCR, applied by TCRdb to the RT-PCR reads, yields one record per CDR3 protein. Among hundreds of thousands of distinct CDR3 sequences, approximately 17% were seen once, and the ten largest hold approximately 11%. V was pared by 5 bases and J by 0 bases, with 11 bases between. The CDR3 has 15 residues. This chain joins TRBV12-3 or TRBV12-4 and TRBJ2-1; D perhaps matches TRBD2 (5 bases). The material sequenced was PBMCs from blood, taken roughly 5 days after vaccination. The clonotype was recovered from a man aged 50 or older who received an inactivated influenza vaccine. CDR3 protein: CASSPSGFSYNEQFF. CDR3 nucleotide sequence: TGTGCCAGCAGTCCCAGCGGATTCTCCTACAATGAGCAGTTCTTC.